This T cell receptor beta chain emerged from a study of blood T cell repertoires in COVID-19. Study information: PBMCs, B-cell-depleted T cells, or T cells provided the cDNA or gDNA that made up the material.

The CDR3 loop spans 15 amino acids. Authors' methods: Reference gene primer amplification yielded estimated nucleated cell counts. Assay: immunoSEQ multiplex PCR; the TCRdb copy retains only in-frame clones and omits some. V and J calls and clone size are those listed in that table; D and trimming were worked out from the DNA. The sample yields tens of thousands of clones, around three quarters seen once. This clone was seen just once. The TCR originated in a man aged 55 to 70 with active or convalescent COVID-19. The chain links TRBV21-1 to TRBJ2-7; TRBD1, the D gene given by the table, was not confirmed from the DNA. TRBV21-1 is deemed a pseudogene. Sequences were obtained from peripheral blood. CDR3 DNA sequence: TGTGCCAGCAGCGTACCCGCGGGACAGGGTGACGAGCAGTACTTC. It encodes CASSVPAGQGDEQYF.